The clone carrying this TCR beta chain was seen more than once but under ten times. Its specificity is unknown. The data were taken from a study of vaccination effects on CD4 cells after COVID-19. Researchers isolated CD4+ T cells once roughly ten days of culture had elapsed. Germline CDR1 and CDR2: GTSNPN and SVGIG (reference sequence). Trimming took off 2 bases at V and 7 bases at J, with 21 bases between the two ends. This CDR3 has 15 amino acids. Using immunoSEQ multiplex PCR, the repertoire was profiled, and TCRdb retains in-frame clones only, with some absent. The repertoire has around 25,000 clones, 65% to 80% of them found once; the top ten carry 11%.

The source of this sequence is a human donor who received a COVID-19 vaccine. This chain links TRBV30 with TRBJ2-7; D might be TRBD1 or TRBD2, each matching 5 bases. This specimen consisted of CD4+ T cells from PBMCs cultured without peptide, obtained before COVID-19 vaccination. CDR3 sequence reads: CAWSRDTRGPWEQYF. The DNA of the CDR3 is TGTGCCTGGAGTAGGGATACGAGGGGCCCCTGGGAGCAGTACTTC.